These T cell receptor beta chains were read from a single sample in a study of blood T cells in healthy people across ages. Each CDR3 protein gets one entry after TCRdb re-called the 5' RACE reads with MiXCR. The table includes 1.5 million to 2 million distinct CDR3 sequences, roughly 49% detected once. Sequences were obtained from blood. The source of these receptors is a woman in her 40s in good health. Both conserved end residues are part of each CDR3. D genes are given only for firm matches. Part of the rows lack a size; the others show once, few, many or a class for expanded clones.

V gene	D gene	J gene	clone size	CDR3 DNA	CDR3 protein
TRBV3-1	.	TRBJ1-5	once	TGTGCCAGCAGCCACCGAGGGAGAAACAATAGCAATCAGCCCCAGCATTTT	CASSHRGRNNSNQPQHF
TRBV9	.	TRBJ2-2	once	TGTGCCAGCAGCGTCGAGGGCTTTGGGGAGCTGTTTTTT	CASSVEGFGELFF
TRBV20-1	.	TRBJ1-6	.	TGCAGTGCTAGAGTTGAACCGAGAGCAGGGTTGGGGCCACCCCTCCACTTT	CSARVEPRAGLGPPLHF
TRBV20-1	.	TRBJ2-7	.	TGCAGTGCTAGAGATAACAGACCCTACGAGCAGTACTTC	CSARDNRPYEQYF
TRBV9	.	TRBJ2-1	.	TGTGCCAGCAGCGTAGCGGGAACAGGGAGTAACTATGAGCAGTTCTTC	CASSVAGTGSNYEQFF
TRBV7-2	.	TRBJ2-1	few	TGTGCCAGCAGCTCCTACCTCACTCCGGGGGCTGAGCAGTTCTTC	CASSSYLTPGAEQFF
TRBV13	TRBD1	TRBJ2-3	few	TGTGCCAGCAGCCCCGGGACAGCAGGAGATACGCAGTATTTT	CASSPGTAGDTQYF
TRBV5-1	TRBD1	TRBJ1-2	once	TGCGCCAGCAGCTTGGAACAGGGGGCAACTTATGGCTACACCTTC	CASSLEQGATYGYTF
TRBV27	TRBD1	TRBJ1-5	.	TGTGCCAGCAGTTCTCGGGCAGGGACAGAGTATAGCAATCAGCCCCAGCATTTT	CASSSRAGTEYSNQPQHF
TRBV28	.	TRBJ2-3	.	TGTGCCAGCAGTCCCCACGCCTATGAAGATACGCAGTATTTT	CASSPHAYEDTQYF
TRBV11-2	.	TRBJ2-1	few	TGTGCCAGCAAGGCTTGGGACGGCCTAAGCTCCTACAATGAGCAGTTCTTC	CASKAWDGLSSYNEQFF
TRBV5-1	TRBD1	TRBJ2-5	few	TGCGCCAGCAGCCTGGCCGCCGGTAACAGGGGATTGTATTGGGGAGAGACCCAGTACTTC	CASSLAAGNRGLYWGETQYF
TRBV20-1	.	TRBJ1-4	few	TGCAGTGCAAGGATTGCAACTAATGAAAAACTGTTTTTT	CSARIATNEKLFF
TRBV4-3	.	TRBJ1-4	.	TGCGCCAGCAGCCCCCAAGCGGACAGCGCCATAGAAAAACTGTTTTTT	CASSPQADSAIEKLFF
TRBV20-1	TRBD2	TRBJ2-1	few	TGCAGTGCTAGACTGACTAGCGGTTATGAGCAGTTCTTC	CSARLTSGYEQFF
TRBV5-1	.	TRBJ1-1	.	TGCGCCAACAGCTTGGCCACACAGAGTGAAGCTTTCTTT	CANSLATQSEAFF
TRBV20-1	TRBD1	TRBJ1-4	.	TGCAGTGCTAGAGATCGTCTCGGCAGGGGGCATACTAATGAAAAACTGTTTTTT	CSARDRLGRGHTNEKLFF
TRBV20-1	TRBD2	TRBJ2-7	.	TGCAGTGCCCCCAACAGGACTAGCGTTCTTTCCTACGAGCAGTACTTC	CSAPNRTSVLSYEQYF
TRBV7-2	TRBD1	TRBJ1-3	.	TGTGCCAGCAGCGTACGGTGGGACAGGGTCTCTGGAAACACCATATATTTT	CASSVRWDRVSGNTIYF
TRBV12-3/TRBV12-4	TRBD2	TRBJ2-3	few	TGTGCCAGCAGCCCATCACTAGCGGTTACGCAGTATTTT	CASSPSLAVTQYF
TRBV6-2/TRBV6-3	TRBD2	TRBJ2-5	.	TGTGCCAGCAGTTACCCCGGGACTAGTGATGAGCAGTACTTC	CASSYPGTSDEQYF
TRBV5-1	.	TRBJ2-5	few	TGCGCCAGCAGCTTGGCTGGGACGGGGACCCAGTACTTC	CASSLAGTGTQYF
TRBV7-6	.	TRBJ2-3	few	TGTGCCAGCAGCTTAGGGAGGTTCAATACGCAGTATTTT	CASSLGRFNTQYF